This paragraph covers one TCR beta chain sequence. Absence of ophthalmopathy progression within 18 months defined stable Graves' hyperthyroidism. The sample originates from a study of T cells in Graves' hyperthyroidism and ophthalmopathy. The CDR3 is made up of 21 amino acids. V trimming: 4 bases; J trimming: 0 bases; junction bases outside the gene matches: 22. CDR1 MNHEY and CDR2 SVGEGT come from the germline V gene. There were TCR beta CDR3 regions amplified from RNA transcripts. A first-round RT-PCR of the TCR CDR3 used the HTBI primer set. In TCRdb, the multiplex PCR reads were re-called with MiXCR into one record per CDR3 protein. The sample records 300,000 to 500,000 distinct CDR3 sequences, 15% being singletons.

V gene TRBV6-2 or TRBV6-3 combines with J gene TRBJ2-3, with TRBD2 matching over 7 bases. Sequencing input: blood. The TCR comes from a woman in her thirties with Graves' hyperthyroidism. The CDR3 nucleotides read TGTGCCAGCAGTTCCAATACGGGGGTAAGCCAGGAGCGGGAAAGCACAGATACGCAGTATTTT. Amino acids: CASSSNTGVSQERESTDTQYF.